The clone carrying this TCR beta chain is a singleton in its sample. Its antigen is undetermined. At the time of sampling, donors were nominally healthy, though unrecorded immune exposures were likely. The CDR3 is 18 amino acids. The PCR contained 60 Vbeta and 13 Jbeta primers. Using immunoSEQ multiplex PCR, the repertoire was profiled, and TCRdb retains in-frame clones only, with some absent. The sample records over 120,000 clones, 75% to 85% being singletons. The data were taken from a study of cytomegalovirus exposure and HLA in healthy donors. Whole-study context: The study placed approximately 78% of its approximately 400 genotyped donors in the Caucasian-associated ancestry cluster.

The study, taken as a whole, reports: Most TCR sequences were uncommon, yet certain public TCRs appeared in many donors. Most likely, a cluster of highly shared sequence variants arose as a sequencing artifact.

This chain joins TRBV21-1 and TRBJ2-5; the D segment call TRBD1 is taken from the table without a DNA check. TRBV21-1 is designated a pseudogene. This TCR derives from a man between 40 and 49 years old in good health and CMV-seronegative. Input material: PBMCs. The CDR3 loop is CASSKGVGNPGAQETQYF. The CDR3 DNA reads as TGTGCCAGCAGCAAAGGCGTCGGGAATCCAGGGGCGCAAGAGACCCAGTACTTC.